These T cell receptor beta chains were read from a single sample in a study of T cell clonotyping in hematopoietic cell transplantation. Data came from immunoSEQ multiplex PCR; TCRdb stores just in-frame clones and leaves some out. Of 55,000 to 70,000 clones listed, around 94% were seen once; the top ten hold roughly 1.5%. The specimen sequenced was peripheral blood mononuclear cells. All receptors derive from a man aged 50-60 years in good health. Some clones in this sample may be carry-over from other donors' samples. Both conserved end residues are part of each CDR3. The order of the fields is clone size, J gene, CDR3 length, D gene, V gene, CDR3 DNA, CDR3 protein. The D gene is left open where the match is weak. Where a row states a size, it is once, few, many or the class of an expanded clone; other rows omit it.

.,TRBJ2-5,14,.,TRBV5-1,TGCGCCAGCAGCTTCATAGGAGGAGGAGAGACCCAGTACTTC,CASSFIGGGETQYF
.,TRBJ1-2,13,.,TRBV27,TGTGCCAGCAGTCTCGGCCCTCTCTATGGCTACACCTTC,CASSLGPLYGYTF
.,TRBJ1-5,15,.,TRBV5-1,TGCGCCAGCAGCTTGGCCGGGGGGCACGGGGAGCCCCAGCATTTT,CASSLAGGHGEPQHF
once,TRBJ2-6,16,.,TRBV28,TGTGCCAGCAGTTTCAATGAGCTCCCTGGGGCCAACGTCCTGACTTTC,CASSFNELPGANVLTF
.,TRBJ2-3,12,TRBD2,TRBV7-8,TGTGCCAGCAGTAGCGGGGCAGATACGCAGTATTTT,CASSSGADTQYF
.,TRBJ1-1,14,.,TRBV7-2,TGTGCCAGCAGCTTATTTGCAGGGCCCTCTGAAGCTTTCTTT,CASSLFAGPSEAFF
.,TRBJ1-2,17,TRBD1,TRBV6-4,TGTGCCAGCAGCTGGACAGGACACCTTGCAGGGGGCTATGGCTACACCTTC,CASSWTGHLAGGYGYTF
.,TRBJ1-5,16,.,TRBV6-1,TGTGCCAGCAGTGGCCTGACGGGGGCTGGCAATCAGCCCCAGCATTTT,CASSGLTGAGNQPQHF
.,TRBJ1-5,14,.,TRBV28,TGTGCCAGCAGTTTATCAGGGTACAGCCAGCCCCAGCATTTT,CASSLSGYSQPQHF
.,TRBJ2-7,12,.,TRBV6-5,TGTGCCAGCTCCCGGAGCTCCTACGAGCAGTACTTC,CASSRSSYEQYF
.,TRBJ2-1,13,.,TRBV28,TGTGCCAGCAGTCTCGGTGCGAAATGGGAGCAGTTCTTC,CASSLGAKWEQFF
few,TRBJ2-7,17,TRBD1,TRBV7-6,TGTGCCAGCAGCTTAGGTGGGATGGGACAGGGGGCCTACGAGCAGTACTTC,CASSLGGMGQGAYEQYF
once,TRBJ2-1,18,.,TRBV27,TGTGCCAGCACCCCTCCGGTTCCGGGACCCGCGCGCTACAATGAGCAGTTCTTC,CASTPPVPGPARYNEQFF
.,TRBJ2-5,14,TRBD2,TRBV6-1,TGTGCCACTAGACTAGCGGGGGGGAAAGAGACCCAGTACTTC,CATRLAGGKETQYF
.,TRBJ2-3,15,.,TRBV5-8,TGTGCCAGCAGCTTTATACAATCTAGCACAGATACGCAGTATTTT,CASSFIQSSTDTQYF
.,TRBJ1-2,15,.,TRBV6-6,TGTGCCAGCACCCACGGACTCCCATTGGGCTATGGCTACACCTTC,CASTHGLPLGYGYTF
.,TRBJ1-1,12,.,TRBV10-2,TGCGCCAGCAGTGTCCAGAACACTGAAGCTTTCTTT,CASSVQNTEAFF
.,TRBJ2-3,14,TRBD2,TRBV19,TGTGCCAGTAGTAGACTAGCGGGAGGGGATACGCAGTATTTT,CASSRLAGGDTQYF